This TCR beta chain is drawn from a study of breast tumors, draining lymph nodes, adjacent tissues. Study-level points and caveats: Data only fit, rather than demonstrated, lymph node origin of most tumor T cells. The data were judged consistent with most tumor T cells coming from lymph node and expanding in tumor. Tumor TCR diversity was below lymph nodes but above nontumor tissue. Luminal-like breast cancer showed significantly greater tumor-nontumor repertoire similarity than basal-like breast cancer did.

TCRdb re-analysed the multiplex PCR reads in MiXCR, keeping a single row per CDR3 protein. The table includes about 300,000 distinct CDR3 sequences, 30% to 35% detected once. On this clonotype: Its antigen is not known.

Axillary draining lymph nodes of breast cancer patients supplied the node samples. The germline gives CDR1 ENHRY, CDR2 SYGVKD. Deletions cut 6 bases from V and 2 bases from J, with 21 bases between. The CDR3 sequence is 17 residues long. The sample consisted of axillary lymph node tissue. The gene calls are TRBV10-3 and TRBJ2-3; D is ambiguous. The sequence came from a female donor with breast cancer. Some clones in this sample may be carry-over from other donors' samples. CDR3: CAISASSLAGNTDTQYF. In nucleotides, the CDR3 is TGTGCCATCAGCGCCAGCAGCTTGGCTGGAAACACAGATACGCAGTATTTT.